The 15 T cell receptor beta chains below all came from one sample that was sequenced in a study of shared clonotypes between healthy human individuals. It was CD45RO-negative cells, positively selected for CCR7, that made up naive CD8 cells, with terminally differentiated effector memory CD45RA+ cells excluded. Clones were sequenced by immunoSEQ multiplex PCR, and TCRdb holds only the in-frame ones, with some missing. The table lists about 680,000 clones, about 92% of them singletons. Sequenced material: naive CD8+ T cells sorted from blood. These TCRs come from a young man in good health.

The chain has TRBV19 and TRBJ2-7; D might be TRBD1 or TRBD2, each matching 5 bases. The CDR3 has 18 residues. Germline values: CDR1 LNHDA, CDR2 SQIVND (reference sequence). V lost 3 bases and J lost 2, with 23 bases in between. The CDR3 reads CASSMKSASYRGAYEQYF. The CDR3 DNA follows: TGTGCCAGTAGTATGAAGTCCGCTAGTTACCGGGGCGCCTACGAGCAGTACTTC.

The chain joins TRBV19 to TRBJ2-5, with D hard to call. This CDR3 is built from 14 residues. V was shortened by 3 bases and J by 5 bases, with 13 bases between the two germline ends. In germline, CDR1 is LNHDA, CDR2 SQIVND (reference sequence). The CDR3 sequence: CASSIGEGRETQYF. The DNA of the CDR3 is TGTGCCAGTAGTATTGGAGAAGGGCGGGAGACCCAGTACTTC.

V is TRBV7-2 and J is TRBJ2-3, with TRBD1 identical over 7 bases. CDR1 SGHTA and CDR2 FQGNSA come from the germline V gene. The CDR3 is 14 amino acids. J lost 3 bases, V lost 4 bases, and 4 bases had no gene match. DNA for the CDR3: TGTGCCAGCAGCTCTCCGGGACAGACAGATACGCAGTATTTT. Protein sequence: CASSSPGQTDTQYF.

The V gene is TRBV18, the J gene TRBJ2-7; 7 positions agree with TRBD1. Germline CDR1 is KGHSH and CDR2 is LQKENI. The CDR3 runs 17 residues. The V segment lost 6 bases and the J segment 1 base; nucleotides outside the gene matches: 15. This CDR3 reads CASSPSDTGARSYEQYF. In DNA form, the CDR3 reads TGTGCCAGCTCCCCCTCCGATACAGGGGCGAGATCCTACGAGCAGTACTTC. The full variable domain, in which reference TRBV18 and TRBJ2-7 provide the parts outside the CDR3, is NAGVMQNPRHLVRRRGQEARLRCSPMKGHSHVYWYRQLPEEGLKFMVYLQKENIIDESGMPKERFSAEFPKEGPSILRIQQVVRGDSAAYFCASSPSDTGARSYEQYFGPGTRLTVT.

Here the CDR3 DNA reads TGTGCCAGCCAACGACTTCGTGAGGTGAGGTGGAACATTCAGTACTTC. Residues: CASQRLREVRWNIQYF. The chain is built from TRBV28 and TRBJ2-4; no firm D call. Germline lookup yields CDR1 MDHEN and CDR2 SYDVKM. The CDR3 extends over 16 amino acids. Trimming stripped 8 bases from V and 7 bases from J, with 24 bases between.

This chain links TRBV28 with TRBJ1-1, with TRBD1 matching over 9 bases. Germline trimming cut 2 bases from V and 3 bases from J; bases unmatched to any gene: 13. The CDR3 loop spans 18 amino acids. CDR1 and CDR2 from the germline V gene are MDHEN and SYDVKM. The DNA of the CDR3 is TGTGCCAGCAGTTTAGAGGGACAGGGACAAAATTTGGACACTGAAGCTTTCTTT. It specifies CASSLEGQGQNLDTEAFF.

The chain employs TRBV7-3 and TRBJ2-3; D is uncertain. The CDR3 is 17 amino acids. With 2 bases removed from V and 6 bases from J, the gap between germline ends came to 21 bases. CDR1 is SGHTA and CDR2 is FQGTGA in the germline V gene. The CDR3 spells CASSLYPTPASGDTQYF. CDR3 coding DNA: TGTGCCAGCAGCTTATATCCGACCCCCGCATCTGGGGATACGCAGTATTTT.

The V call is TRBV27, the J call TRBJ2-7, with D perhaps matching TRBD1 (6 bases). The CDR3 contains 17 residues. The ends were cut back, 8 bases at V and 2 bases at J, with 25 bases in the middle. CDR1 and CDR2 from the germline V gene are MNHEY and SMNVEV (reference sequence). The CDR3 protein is CASSSKWAGDSPYEQYF. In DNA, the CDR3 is TGTGCCAGCTCATCAAAGTGGGCAGGGGATAGTCCCTACGAGCAGTACTTC.

CDR3 region: CASSEPTGEQFF. The DNA of the CDR3 is TGCGCCAGCAGTGAGCCTACCGGTGAGCAGTTCTTC. V and J are TRBV10-2 and TRBJ2-1; unclear D gene. The CDR3 has 12 residues. V lost 2 bases to trimming and J lost 9 bases, with 8 bases between them. CDR1 is WSHSY and CDR2 is SAAADI in the germline V gene.

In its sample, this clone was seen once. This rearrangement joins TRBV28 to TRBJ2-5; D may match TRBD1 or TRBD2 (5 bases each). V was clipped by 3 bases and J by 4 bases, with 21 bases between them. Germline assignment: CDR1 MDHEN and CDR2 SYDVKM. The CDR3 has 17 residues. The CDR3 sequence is CASSLFEVRGEGETQYF. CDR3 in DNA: TGTGCCAGCAGTTTGTTTGAAGTTAGGGGAGAGGGAGAGACCCAGTACTTC.

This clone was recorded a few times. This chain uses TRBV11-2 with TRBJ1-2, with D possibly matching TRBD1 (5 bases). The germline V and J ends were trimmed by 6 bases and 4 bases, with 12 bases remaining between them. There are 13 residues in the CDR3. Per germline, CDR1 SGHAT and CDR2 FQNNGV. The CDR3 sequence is CASRRGGAYGYTF. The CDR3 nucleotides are TGTGCCAGCAGGCGTGGGGGTGCCTATGGCTACACCTTC.

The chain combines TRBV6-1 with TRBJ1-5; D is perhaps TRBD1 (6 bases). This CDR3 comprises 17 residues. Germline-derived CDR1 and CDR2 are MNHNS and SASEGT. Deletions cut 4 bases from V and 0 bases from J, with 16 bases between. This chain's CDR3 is CASSVLRDTLSNQPQHF. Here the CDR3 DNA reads TGTGCCAGCAGTGTACTAAGGGACACCCTTAGCAATCAGCCCCAGCATTTT.

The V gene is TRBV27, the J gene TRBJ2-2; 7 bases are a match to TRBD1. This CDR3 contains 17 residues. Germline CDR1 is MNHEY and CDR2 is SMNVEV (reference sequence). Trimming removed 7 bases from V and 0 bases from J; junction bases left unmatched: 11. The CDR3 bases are TGTGCCAGCATAGGGACAGCAGGACCCGCGAACACCGGGGAGCTGTTTTTT. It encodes CASIGTAGPANTGELFF.

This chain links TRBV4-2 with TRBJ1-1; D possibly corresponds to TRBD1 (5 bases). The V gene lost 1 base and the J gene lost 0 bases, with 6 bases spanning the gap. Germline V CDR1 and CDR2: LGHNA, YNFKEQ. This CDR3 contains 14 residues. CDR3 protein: CASSQGQMNTEAFF. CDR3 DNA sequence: TGTGCCAGCAGCCAAGGACAGATGAACACTGAAGCTTTCTTT.

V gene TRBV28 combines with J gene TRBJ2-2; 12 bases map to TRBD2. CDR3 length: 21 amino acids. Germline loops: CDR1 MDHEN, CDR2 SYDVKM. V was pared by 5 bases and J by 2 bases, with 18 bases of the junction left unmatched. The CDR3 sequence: CASSGLTSGSIPYLNTGELFF. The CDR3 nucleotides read TGTGCCAGCAGTGGCTTGACTAGCGGGAGTATTCCATACCTAAACACCGGGGAGCTGTTTTTT.